This TCR beta chain was sequenced during a study of blood T cells in healthy people across ages. This clonotype was detected many times. Its antigen is as yet unknown. CDR1 and CDR2 (germline): DFQATT, SNEGSKA (reference sequence). The CDR3 is made up of 13 amino acids. Trimming took off 6 bases at V and 5 bases at J, with 14 bases between the two ends. Per sample, a minimum of 6 million PBMCs were isolated. Primed by a sample-barcoded 5' primer and a J-beta primer mix, a second PCR proceeded for 7 to 11 cycles. Every single cDNA molecule received a tag from a template-switch adaptor with 12 random nucleotides. TCRdb reprocessed the 5' RACE reads with MiXCR, giving one entry per CDR3 protein. The sample lists 600,000 or so distinct CDR3 sequences, about 30% occurring once. Regarding the study as a whole: Because sorting was not performed, PBMCs prevented conclusive naive versus antigen-experienced comparison. The recorded TCR beta diversity per million T cells decreased in a roughly linear manner with age.

The chain is built from TRBV20-1 and TRBJ2-1; TRBD1 is a possible D gene (6 bases). The TCR originated in a woman aged 80 or over in good health. The material sequenced was blood. The DNA of the CDR3 is TGCAGTGCGAGAAGGACAGTTAACAATGAGCAGTTCTTC. Translating gives CSARRTVNNEQFF.